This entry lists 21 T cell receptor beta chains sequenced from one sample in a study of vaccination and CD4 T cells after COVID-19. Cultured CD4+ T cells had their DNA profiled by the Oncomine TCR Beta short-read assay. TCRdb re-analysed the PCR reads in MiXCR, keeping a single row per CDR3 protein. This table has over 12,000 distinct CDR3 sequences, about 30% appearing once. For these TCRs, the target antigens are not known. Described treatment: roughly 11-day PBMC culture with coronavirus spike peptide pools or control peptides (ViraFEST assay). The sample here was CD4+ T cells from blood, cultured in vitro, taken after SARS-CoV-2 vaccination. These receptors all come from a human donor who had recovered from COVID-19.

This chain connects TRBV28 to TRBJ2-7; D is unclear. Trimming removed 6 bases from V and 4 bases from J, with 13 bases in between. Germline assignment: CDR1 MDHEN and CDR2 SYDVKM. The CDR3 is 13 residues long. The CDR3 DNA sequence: TGTGCCAGCAGGGACGGCTCATCGTACGAGCAGTACTTC. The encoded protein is CASRDGSSYEQYF.

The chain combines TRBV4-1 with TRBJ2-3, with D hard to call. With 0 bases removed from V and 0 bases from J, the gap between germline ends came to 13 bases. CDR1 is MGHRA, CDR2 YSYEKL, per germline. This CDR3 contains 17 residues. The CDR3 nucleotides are TGCGCCAGCAGCCAAGATCAGCAGGCGGTTAGCACAGATACGCAGTATTTT. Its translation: CASSQDQQAVSTDTQYF.

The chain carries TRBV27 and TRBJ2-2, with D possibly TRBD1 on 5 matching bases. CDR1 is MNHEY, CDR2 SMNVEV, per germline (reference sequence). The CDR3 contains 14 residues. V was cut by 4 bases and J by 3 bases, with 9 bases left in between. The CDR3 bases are TGTGCCAGCAGTTCTCAACAGGACACCGGGGAGCTGTTTTTT. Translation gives CASSSQQDTGELFF.

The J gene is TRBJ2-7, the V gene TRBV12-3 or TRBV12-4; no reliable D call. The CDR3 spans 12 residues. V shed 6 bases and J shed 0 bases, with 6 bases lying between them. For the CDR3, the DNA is TGTGCCAGCAGCCGGAGCTCCTACGAGCAGTACTTC. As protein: CASSRSSYEQYF.

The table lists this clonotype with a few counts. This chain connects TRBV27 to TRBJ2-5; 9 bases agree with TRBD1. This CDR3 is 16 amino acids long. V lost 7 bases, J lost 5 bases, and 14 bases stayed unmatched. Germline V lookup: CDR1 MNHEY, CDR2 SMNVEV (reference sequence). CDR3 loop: CASTTLRQGVRETQYF. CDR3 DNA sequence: TGTGCCAGCACCACTCTACGACAGGGGGTTAGGGAGACCCAGTACTTC.

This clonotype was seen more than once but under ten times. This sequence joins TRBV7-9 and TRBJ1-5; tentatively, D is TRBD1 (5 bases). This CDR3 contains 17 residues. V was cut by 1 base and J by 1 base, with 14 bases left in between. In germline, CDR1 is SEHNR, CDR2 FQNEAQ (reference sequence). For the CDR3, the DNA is TGTGCCAGCAGCTTAGGAGCCGGGGGTGAGAGCAATCAGCCCCAGCATTTT. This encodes CASSLGAGGESNQPQHF.

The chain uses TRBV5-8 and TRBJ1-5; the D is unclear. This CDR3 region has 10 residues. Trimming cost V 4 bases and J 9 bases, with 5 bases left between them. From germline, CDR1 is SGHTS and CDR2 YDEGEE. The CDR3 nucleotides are TGTGCCAGCAGCCCGGGGCCCCAGCATTTT. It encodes CASSPGPQHF.

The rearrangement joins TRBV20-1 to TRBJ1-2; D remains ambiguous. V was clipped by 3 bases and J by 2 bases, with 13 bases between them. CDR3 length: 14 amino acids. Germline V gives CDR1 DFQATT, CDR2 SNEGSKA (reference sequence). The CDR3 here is CSARGDLSNYGYTF. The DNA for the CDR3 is TGCAGTGCTAGGGGTGATTTGTCGAACTATGGCTACACCTTC.

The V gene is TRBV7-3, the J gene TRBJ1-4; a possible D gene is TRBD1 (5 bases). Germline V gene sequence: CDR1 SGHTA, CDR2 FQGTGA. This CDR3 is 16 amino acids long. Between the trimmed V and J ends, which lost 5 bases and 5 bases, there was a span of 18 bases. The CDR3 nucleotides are TGTGCCAGCAGCCCGTCGGGGGGGTCCCTAAATGAAAAACTGTTTTTT. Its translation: CASSPSGGSLNEKLFF. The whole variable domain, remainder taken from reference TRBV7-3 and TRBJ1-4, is GAGVSQTPSNKVTEKGKYVELRCDPISGHTALYWYRQSLGQGPEFLIYFQGTGAADDSGLPNDRFFAVRPEGSVSTLKIQRTERGDSAVYLCASSPSGGSLNEKLFFGSGTQLSVL.

CDR3 residues: CASSFSASQPQHF. The DNA for the CDR3 is TGTGCCAGCAGCTTTAGCGCGTCTCAGCCCCAGCATTTT. This chain links TRBV7-9 with TRBJ1-5; D gene ambiguous. V dropped 3 bases and J dropped 6 bases, with 9 bases sitting between them. The CDR3 runs 13 residues. Germline loops: CDR1 SEHNR, CDR2 FQNEAQ (reference sequence).

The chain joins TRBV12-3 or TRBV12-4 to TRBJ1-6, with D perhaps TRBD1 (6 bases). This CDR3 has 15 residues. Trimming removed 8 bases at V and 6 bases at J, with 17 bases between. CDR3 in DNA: TGTGCCAGCCTGAATCGGGGGGGCCCTAATTCACCCCTCCACTTT. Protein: CASLNRGGPNSPLHF.

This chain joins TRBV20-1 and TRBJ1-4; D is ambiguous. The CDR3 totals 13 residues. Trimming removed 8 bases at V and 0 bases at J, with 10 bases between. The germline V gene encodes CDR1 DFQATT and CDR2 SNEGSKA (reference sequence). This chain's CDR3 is CSLGFPTNEKLFF. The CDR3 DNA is TGCAGTCTGGGGTTCCCAACTAATGAAAAACTGTTTTTT.

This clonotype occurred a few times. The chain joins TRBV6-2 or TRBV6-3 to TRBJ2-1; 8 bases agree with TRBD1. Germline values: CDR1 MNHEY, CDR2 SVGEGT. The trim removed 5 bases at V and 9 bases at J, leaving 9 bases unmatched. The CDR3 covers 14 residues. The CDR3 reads CASSPGTGFGEQFF. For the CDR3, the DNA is TGTGCCAGCAGTCCCGGGACAGGTTTCGGTGAGCAGTTCTTC.

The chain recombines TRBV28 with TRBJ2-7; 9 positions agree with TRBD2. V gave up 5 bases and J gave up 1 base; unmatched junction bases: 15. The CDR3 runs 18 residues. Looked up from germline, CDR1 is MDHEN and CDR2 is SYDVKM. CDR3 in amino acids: CASSPGGGRAEGSYEQYF. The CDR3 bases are TGTGCCAGCAGTCCCGGGGGCGGGAGGGCCGAAGGGTCCTACGAGCAGTACTTC.

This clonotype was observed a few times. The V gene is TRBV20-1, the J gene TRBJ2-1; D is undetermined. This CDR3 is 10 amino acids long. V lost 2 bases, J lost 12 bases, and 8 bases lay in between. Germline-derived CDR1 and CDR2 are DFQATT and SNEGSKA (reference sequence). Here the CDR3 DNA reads TGCAGTGCTAGAACGGTTGGGCAGTTCTTC. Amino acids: CSARTVGQFF.

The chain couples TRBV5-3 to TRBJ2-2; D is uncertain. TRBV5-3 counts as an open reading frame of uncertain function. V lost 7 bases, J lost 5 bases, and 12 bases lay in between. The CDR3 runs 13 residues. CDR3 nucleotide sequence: TGTGCCAGAGATGGGGTGGGGACCGGGGAGCTGTTTTTT. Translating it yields CARDGVGTGELFF.

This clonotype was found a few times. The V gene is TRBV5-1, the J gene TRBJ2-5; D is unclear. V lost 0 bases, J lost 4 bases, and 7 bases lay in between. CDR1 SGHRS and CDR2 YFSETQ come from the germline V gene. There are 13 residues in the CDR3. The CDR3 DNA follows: TGCGCCAGCAGCTTGGTAGTTGGAGAGACCCAGTACTTC. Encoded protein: CASSLVVGETQYF. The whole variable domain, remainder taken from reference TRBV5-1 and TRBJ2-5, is KAGVTQTPRYLIKTRGQQVTLSCSPISGHRSVSWYQQTPGQGLQFLFEYFSETQRNKGNFPGRFSGRQFSNSRSEMNVSTLELGDSALYLCASSLVVGETQYFGPGTRLLVL.

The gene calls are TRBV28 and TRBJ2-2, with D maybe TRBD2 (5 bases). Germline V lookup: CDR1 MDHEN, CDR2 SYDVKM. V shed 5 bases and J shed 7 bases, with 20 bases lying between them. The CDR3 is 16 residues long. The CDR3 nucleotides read TGTGCCAGCAGTCCCTTGACTACTGGAGGAATCGGGGAGCTGTTTTTT. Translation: CASSPLTTGGIGELFF. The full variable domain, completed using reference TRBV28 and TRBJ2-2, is DVKVTQSSRYLVKRTGEKVFLECVQDMDHENMFWYRQDPGLGLRLIYFSYDVKMKEKGDIPEGYSVSREKKERFSLILESASTNQTSMYLCASSPLTTGGIGELFFGEGSRLTVL.

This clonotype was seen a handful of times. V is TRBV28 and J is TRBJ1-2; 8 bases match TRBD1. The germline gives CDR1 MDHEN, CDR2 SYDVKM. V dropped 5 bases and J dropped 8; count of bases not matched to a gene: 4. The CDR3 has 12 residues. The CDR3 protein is CASSQDRVGYTF. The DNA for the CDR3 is TGTGCCAGCAGTCAGGACAGGGTCGGCTACACCTTC.

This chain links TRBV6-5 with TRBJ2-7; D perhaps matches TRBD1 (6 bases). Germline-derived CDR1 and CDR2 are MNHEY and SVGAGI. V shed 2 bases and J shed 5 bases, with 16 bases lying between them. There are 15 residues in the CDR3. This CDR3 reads CASSYAGRGKNEQYF. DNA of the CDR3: TGTGCCAGCAGTTACGCTGGCAGGGGTAAGAACGAGCAGTACTTC.

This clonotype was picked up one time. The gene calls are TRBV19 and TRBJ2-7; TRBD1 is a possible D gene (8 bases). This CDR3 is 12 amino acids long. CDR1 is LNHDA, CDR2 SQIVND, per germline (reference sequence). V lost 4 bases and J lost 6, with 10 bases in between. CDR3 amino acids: CASSNRGGEQYF. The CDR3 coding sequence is TGTGCCAGTAGTAACAGGGGGGGCGAGCAGTACTTC.